The clone carrying this TCR beta chain has just a few counts. Between the trimmed V and J ends, which lost 1 base and 7 bases, there was a span of 29 bases. CDR3 length equals 19 residues. The germline V gene encodes CDR1 KGHSH and CDR2 LQKENI. This sample is part of a study of type 1 regulatory T cells. Turning to the study itself: T-allo10 is an in vitro-generated, Tr1-enriched CD4 T cell product specific for alloantigen.

TCRdb re-called the reads through MiXCR, storing one row per CDR3 protein. The profile shows 80,000 to 100,000 distinct CDR3 sequences, around a third of them singletons. The sequenced sample was CD4+ T cells, either the whole sample or a sorted fraction (not recorded which). The chain carries TRBV18 and TRBJ2-7; possibly TRBD2 for D (6 bases). This clonotype was sampled from a human donor in good health. The CDR3 region is CASSPQNGPRGIIPGEQYF. CDR3 coding DNA: TGTGCCAGCTCACCACAAAATGGACCGCGCGGGATTATCCCAGGGGAGCAGTACTTC.